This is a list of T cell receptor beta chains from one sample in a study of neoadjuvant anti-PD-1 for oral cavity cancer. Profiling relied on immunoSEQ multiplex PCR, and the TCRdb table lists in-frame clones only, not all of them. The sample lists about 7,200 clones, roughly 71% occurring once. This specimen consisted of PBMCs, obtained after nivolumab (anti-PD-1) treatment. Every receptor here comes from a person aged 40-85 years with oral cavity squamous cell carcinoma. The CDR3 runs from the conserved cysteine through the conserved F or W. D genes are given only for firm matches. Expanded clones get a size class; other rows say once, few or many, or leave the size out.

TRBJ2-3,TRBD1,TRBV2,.,CASRSRDRVLDTQYF,TGTGCCAGCAGAAGCAGGGACAGGGTTTTGGATACGCAGTATTTT
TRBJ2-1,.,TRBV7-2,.,CASGTSQGHLNEQFF,TGTGCCAGCGGAACATCACAGGGACACCTCAATGAGCAGTTCTTC
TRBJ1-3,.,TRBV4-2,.,CASSQHSTSSGNTIYF,TGTGCCAGCAGCCAACATTCCACAAGCTCTGGAAACACCATATATTTT
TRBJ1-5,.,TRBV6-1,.,CASSEDRADIQPQHF,TGTGCCAGCAGTGAAGACAGGGCCGACATTCAGCCCCAGCATTTT
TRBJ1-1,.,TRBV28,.,CASSLTITGTEAFF,TGTGCCAGCAGTTTAACGATTACGGGCACTGAAGCTTTCTTT
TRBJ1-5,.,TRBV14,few,CASSQDSNQPQHF,TGTGCCAGCAGCCAAGATAGCAATCAGCCCCAGCATTTT
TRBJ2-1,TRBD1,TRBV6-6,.,CASSYSDRAWNEQFF,TGTGCCAGCAGTTACTCAGACAGGGCCTGGAATGAGCAGTTCTTC
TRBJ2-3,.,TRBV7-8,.,CASSLASGPSTDTQYF,TGTGCCAGCAGCTTAGCGAGCGGTCCCTCCACAGATACGCAGTATTTT
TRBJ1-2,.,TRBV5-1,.,CASSLGQATNYGYTF,TGCGCCAGCAGCTTGGGACAGGCAACTAACTATGGCTACACCTTC
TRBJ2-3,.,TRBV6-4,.,CASSGGGTQYF,TGTGCCAGCAGTGGGGGTGGAACGCAGTATTTT
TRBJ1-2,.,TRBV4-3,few,CASSQDWGEVRRGYTF,TGCGCCAGCAGCCAAGATTGGGGAGAGGTCCGTCGCGGCTACACCTTC
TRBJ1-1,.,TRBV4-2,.,CASSQDRKLEAFF,TGTGCCAGCAGCCAAGATCGCAAGCTTGAAGCTTTCTTT
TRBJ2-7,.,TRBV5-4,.,CASSLGRTYEQYF,TGTGCCAGCAGCCTGGGACGGACCTACGAGCAGTACTTC
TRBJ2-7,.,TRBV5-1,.,CASSLSSSYEQYF,TGCGCCAGCAGCTTGTCCAGCTCCTACGAGCAGTACTTC
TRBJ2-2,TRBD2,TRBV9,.,CASSASGGNTGELFF,TGTGCCAGCAGCGCGAGCGGGGGAAACACCGGGGAGCTGTTTTTT
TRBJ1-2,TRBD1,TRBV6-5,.,CASREQTGGVYGYTF,TGTGCCAGCAGGGAACAGACAGGGGGCGTCTATGGCTACACCTTC
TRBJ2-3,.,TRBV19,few,CASSTGGDTQYF,TGTGCCAGTAGTACCGGGGGAGATACGCAGTATTTT
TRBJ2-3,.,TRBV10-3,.,CAISDGGSGTDTQYF,TGTGCCATCAGTGACGGGGGTTCTGGCACAGATACGCAGTATTTT
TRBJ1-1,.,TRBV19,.,CASSIDGRGNTEAFF,TGTGCCAGTAGTATAGATGGCAGGGGCAACACTGAAGCTTTCTTT
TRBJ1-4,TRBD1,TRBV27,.,CASRAGGGWGEKLFF,TGTGCCAGCCGGGCAGGGGGGGGCTGGGGTGAAAAACTGTTTTTT
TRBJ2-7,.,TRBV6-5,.,CASSYSSEPSYEQYF,TGTGCCAGCAGTTACTCGTCTGAACCCTCCTACGAGCAGTACTTC
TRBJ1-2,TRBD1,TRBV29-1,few,CSVERDSWVIDYGYTF,TGCAGCGTTGAAAGGGACAGCTGGGTTATTGACTATGGCTACACCTTC
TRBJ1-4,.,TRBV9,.,CASSLRGSGTNEKLFF,TGTGCCAGCAGCTTACGGGGATCGGGAACTAATGAAAAACTGTTTTTT
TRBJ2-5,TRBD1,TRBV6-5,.,CASSPRTGQETQYF,TGTGCCAGCAGTCCTCGGACAGGCCAAGAGACCCAGTACTTC
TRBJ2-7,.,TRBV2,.,CASSEDTYEQYF,TGTGCCAGCAGTGAAGATACTTACGAGCAGTACTTC
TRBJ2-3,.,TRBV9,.,CASSPANTDTQYF,TGTGCCAGCAGCCCGGCTAACACAGATACGCAGTATTTT
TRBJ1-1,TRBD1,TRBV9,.,CASSYTGVPNTEAFF,TGTGCCAGCAGCTATACAGGGGTGCCCAACACTGAAGCTTTCTTT
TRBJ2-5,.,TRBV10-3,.,CAISRPGEETQYF,TGTGCCATCAGTAGACCAGGGGAAGAGACCCAGTACTTC
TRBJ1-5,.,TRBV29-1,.,CSVLPDSLYSNQPQHF,TGCAGCGTCCTCCCCGACAGCCTGTATAGCAATCAGCCCCAGCATTTT
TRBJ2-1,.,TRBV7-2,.,CASSSRGSYNEQFF,TGTGCCAGCAGCTCACGGGGCTCCTACAATGAGCAGTTCTTC
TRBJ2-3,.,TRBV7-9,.,CASSLGGGGEADTQYF,TGTGCCAGCAGCTTAGGAGGCGGGGGCGAGGCAGATACGCAGTATTTT
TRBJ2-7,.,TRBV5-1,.,CASSLTEHEQYF,TGCGCCAGCAGCTTGACCGAGCACGAGCAGTACTTC
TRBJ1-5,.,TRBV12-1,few,CASSSREGPDQPQHF,TGTGCCAGCAGCTCCCGGGAAGGGCCGGACCAGCCCCAGCATTTT
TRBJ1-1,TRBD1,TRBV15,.,CATNPGGTGEGGAFF,TGTGCCACCAATCCAGGGGGGACAGGGGAAGGAGGGGCTTTCTTT
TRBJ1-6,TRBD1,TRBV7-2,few,CASTQGNSPLHF,TGTGCCAGCACACAGGGGAATTCACCCCTCCACTTT
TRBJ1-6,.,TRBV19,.,CASSIDHYNSPLHF,TGTGCCAGTAGTATAGACCACTATAATTCACCCCTCCACTTT
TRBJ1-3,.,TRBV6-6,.,CASRWGGNTIYF,TGTGCCAGCAGGTGGGGCGGAAACACCATATATTTT
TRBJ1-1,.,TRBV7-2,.,CASSLDIGHRNTEAFF,TGTGCCAGCAGCTTAGATATAGGACACCGGAACACTGAAGCTTTCTTT
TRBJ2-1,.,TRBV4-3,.,CASSQVSGNEQFF,TGCGCCAGCAGCCAAGTTTCAGGAAATGAGCAGTTCTTC
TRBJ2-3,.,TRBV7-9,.,CASSFERDTQYF,TGTGCCAGCAGCTTTGAGAGAGATACGCAGTATTTT
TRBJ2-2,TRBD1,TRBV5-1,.,CASSLGQGRVDGELFF,TGCGCCAGCAGCTTGGGACAGGGCAGAGTTGACGGGGAGCTGTTTTTT
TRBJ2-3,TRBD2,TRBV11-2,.,CASSLSSDRTGGPGDTQYF,TGTGCCAGCAGCTTAAGCTCTGACCGTACGGGGGGGCCCGGAGATACGCAGTATTTT
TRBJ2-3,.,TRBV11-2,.,CASSYDRYTDTQYF,TGTGCCAGCAGCTACGACAGGTACACAGATACGCAGTATTTT
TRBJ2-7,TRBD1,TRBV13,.,CASSLIRDRDEQYF,TGTGCCAGCAGCCTTATCCGGGACAGGGACGAGCAGTACTTC
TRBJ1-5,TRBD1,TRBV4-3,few,CASSQDKLDRDSYQPQHF,TGCGCCAGCAGCCAAGATAAATTAGACAGGGACAGCTATCAGCCCCAGCATTTT
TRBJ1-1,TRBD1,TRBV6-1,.,CASSESRVRDRGTEAFF,TGTGCCAGCAGTGAAAGCCGAGTCCGGGACAGAGGCACTGAAGCTTTCTTT
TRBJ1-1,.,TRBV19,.,CASSIAGSGVTEAFF,TGTGCCAGTAGTATAGCTGGTTCGGGTGTCACTGAAGCTTTCTTT
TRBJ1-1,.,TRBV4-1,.,CASSQDNGVGTEAFF,TGCGCCAGCAGCCAAGATAATGGGGTAGGCACTGAAGCTTTCTTT
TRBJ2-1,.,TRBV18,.,CASSLQSRSGYNEQFF,TGTGCCAGCTCACTGCAGTCTCGGTCGGGGTACAATGAGCAGTTCTTC
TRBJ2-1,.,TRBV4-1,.,CASSQDWGAYEQFF,TGCGCCAGCAGCCAAGATTGGGGGGCCTATGAGCAGTTCTTC
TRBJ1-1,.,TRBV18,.,CASSQLPAGIPHLGTEAFF,TGTGCCAGCTCACAGCTTCCGGCAGGGATCCCCCATCTCGGGACTGAAGCTTTCTTT
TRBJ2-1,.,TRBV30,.,CAWSELMGPSYNEQFF,TGTGCCTGGAGTGAGCTTATGGGCCCTTCCTACAATGAGCAGTTCTTC
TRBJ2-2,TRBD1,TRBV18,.,CASSRDRDGTGELFF,TGTGCCAGCTCACGGGACAGGGATGGCACCGGGGAGCTGTTTTTT